Listed below are T cell receptor beta chains from one sample, sequenced in a study of CD8+CD57+ T cells in acquired aplastic anemia. TCRdb reanalysed the reads using MiXCR and keeps one entry per CDR3 protein. Of 100,000 to 150,000 distinct CDR3 sequences detected, around 48% appear once; the ten largest clones hold 2.5%. The specimen sequenced was sorted CD4+, CD8+, or CD8+CD57+ T cells (not recorded which) from PBMCs. The receptors here all came from a human donor in good health, serving as a control. CDR3s include the opening cysteine and the closing phenylalanine or tryptophan. D genes are given only for firm matches. Clone size is not always given. Where it is, it says once, few, many or a class for expanded clones.

cdr3_nt	cdr3_aa	d_call	clone_size	j_call	v_call
TGTGCCAGTAGCTCGACAGTGAACACTGAAGCTTTCTTT	CASSSTVNTEAFF	.	once	TRBJ1-1	TRBV7-3
TGTGCCAGCAGCCAAAGGGGACAGGTCCGCAATTCACCCCTCCACTTT	CASSQRGQVRNSPLHF	TRBD1	.	TRBJ1-6	TRBV4-2
TGTGCCAGCAGTTTATCGAGAGTCGATACGCAGTATTTT	CASSLSRVDTQYF	.	many	TRBJ2-3	TRBV27
TGCAGCGCCTCGTGGACAGAGGGCACTGAAGCTTTCTTT	CSASWTEGTEAFF	.	.	TRBJ1-1	TRBV29-1
TGTGCCAGCCACGCCGGGAGCGGGGGGGCAGAGACCCAGTACTTC	CASHAGSGGAETQYF	TRBD2	few	TRBJ2-5	TRBV19
TGTGCCAGAAAGGACAGGGGAGAGAATGGCTACACCTTC	CARKDRGENGYTF	TRBD1	.	TRBJ1-2	TRBV2
TGTGCAGGGGGCGGCCTGCCCGAGCAGTACTTC	CAGGGLPEQYF	TRBD1	many	TRBJ2-7	TRBV6-1
TGTGCCTGGAGTGTAGGTCCCGGGGGTATCGCAGATACGCAGTATTTT	CAWSVGPGGIADTQYF	.	many	TRBJ2-3	TRBV30
TGTGCCATCACCGCGACAGGGGTTGTCACTGAAGCTTTCTTT	CAITATGVVTEAFF	TRBD1	.	TRBJ1-1	TRBV10-3
TGTGCCAGCAGTGCTCGGGGGGGAGACAATGAGCAGTTCTTC	CASSARGGDNEQFF	TRBD2	.	TRBJ2-1	TRBV2
TGCGCCAGCAGCCCGGCCGGGACAGGGAAGAACACTGAAGCTTTCTTT	CASSPAGTGKNTEAFF	TRBD1	many	TRBJ1-1	TRBV5-1
TGCGCCAGCAGCAAGAACCTAGCGGGGACCCAAGAGACCCAGTACTTC	CASSKNLAGTQETQYF	TRBD2	.	TRBJ2-5	TRBV5-1
TGCAGTGCTAGATCTGCCGTCCGCCCGGGGAATGAGCAGTTCTTC	CSARSAVRPGNEQFF	.	many	TRBJ2-1	TRBV20-1
TGTGCCAGTAGTATAGTTGCGGGGCAAGGACAGCCCCAGCATTTT	CASSIVAGQGQPQHF	.	many	TRBJ1-5	TRBV19